This TCR beta chain was retrieved from a study of shared T cell receptors in the human thymus. Clones were read by immunoSEQ multiplex PCR, and TCRdb kept only the in-frame ones, dropping some. The table lists hundreds of thousands of clones, 88% of them singletons, with 0.0095% to 0.013% in the top ten. The CDR3 is 16 residues long. V shed 0 bases and J 5 bases; nucleotides not matched to a gene: 6. Germline V lookup: CDR1 MGHDK, CDR2 SYGVNS. This sample was shared with a second study, whose subject was human thymus T cells.

The sequence was collected from a boy under two years old with a congenital heart defect. The J gene is TRBJ2-1, the V gene TRBV25-1; the match to TRBD1 covers 8 bases. Specimen: thymocytes. The CDR3 nucleotides are TGTGCCAGCAGTGAATATGGGACAGGAAAGGACAATGAGCAGTTCTTC. This codes for CASSEYGTGKDNEQFF.